One sample yielded the 9 T cell receptor beta chains listed below, sequenced in a study of blood T cell repertoires in COVID-19. Measured with immunoSEQ multiplex PCR; TCRdb has only the in-frame clones, and not every one. Of about 180,000 clones detected, 90% appear once; the ten largest clones hold around 0.5%. Sequencing was done on a sample of peripheral blood. All receptors derive from a man aged 50-59 years with acute or convalescent COVID-19.

The rearrangement uses TRBV7-8 and TRBJ2-2; weak D call: TRBD2 (6 bases). The CDR3 is made up of 16 amino acids. With 2 bases removed from V and 6 bases from J, the gap between germline ends came to 16 bases. The V gene's germline CDR1 is SGHVS and CDR2 FQNEAQ. CDR3 region: CASSLYGTSQSGELFF. CDR3 nucleotides: TGTGCCAGCAGCTTATATGGGACTTCCCAGTCCGGGGAGCTGTTTTTT.

The genes are TRBV5-6 and TRBJ2-4; 8 nucleotides match TRBD2. The J segment lost 3 bases and the V segment lost 4 bases, leaving 12 bases of the junction unmatched. The CDR3 is made up of 17 amino acids. Germline loops: CDR1 SGHDT, CDR2 YYEEEE. CDR3 bases: TGTGCCAGCAGCCACGTCTGGCGGGGGGTCGACAAAAACATTCAGTACTTC. Amino acids: CASSHVWRGVDKNIQYF. The complete variable domain, with remaining parts taken from reference TRBV5-6 and TRBJ2-4, reads DAGVTQSPTHLIKTRGQQVTLRCSPKSGHDTVSWYQQALGQGPQFIFQYYEEEERQRGNFPDRFSGHQFPNYSSELNVNALLLGDSALYLCASSHVWRGVDKNIQYFGAGTRLSVL.

The chain uses TRBV7-9 and TRBJ1-4; D might be TRBD1 (5 bases). V lost 7 bases to trimming and J lost 5 bases, with 11 bases between them. The CDR3 sequence is 13 residues long. Germline-derived CDR1 and CDR2 are SEHNR and FQNEAQ (reference sequence). DNA for the CDR3: TGTGCCAGCACCGCTTCAGGGAATGAAAAACTGTTTTTT. Its translation: CASTASGNEKLFF.

The chain carries TRBV7-6 and TRBJ2-2; TRBD2 agrees at 8 bases. CDR3 length: 14 residues. Germline V gene lookup returns CDR1 SGHVS and CDR2 FNYEAQ. Losses at the gene ends were 4 bases for V and 5 bases for J; bases not matched to a gene: 3. The CDR3 DNA is TGTGCCAGCAGCTCCCGGGGGGGAACCGGGGAGCTGTTTTTT. It codes for CASSSRGGTGELFF.

This sequence joins TRBV20-1 and TRBJ1-1; the D is unclear. With 7 bases removed from V and 1 base from J, the gap between germline ends came to 7 bases. Per germline, CDR1 DFQATT and CDR2 SNEGSKA (reference sequence). The CDR3 sequence is 11 residues long. CDR3 sequence reads: CSVQKNTEAFF. The CDR3 coding sequence is TGCAGTGTACAGAAGAACACTGAAGCTTTCTTT.

This chain links TRBV12-3 or TRBV12-4 with TRBJ2-3, with 7 bases lining up with TRBD2. V lost 7 bases, J lost 4 bases, and 2 bases stayed unmatched. CDR3 length: 12 amino acids. CDR3 DNA sequence: TGTGCCAGCAACGGGAGGTCAGATACGCAGTATTTT. It codes for CASNGRSDTQYF.

CDR3 DNA sequence: TGTGCCAGCTCTGAAGGACATGGAGGGAATCAGCCCCAGCATTTT. Its protein is CASSEGHGGNQPQHF. The J gene is TRBJ1-5, the V gene TRBV18; the D gene is possibly TRBD1 (5 bases). Germline V CDR1 and CDR2: KGHSH, LQKENI. Trimming left V 6 bases short and J 4 bases short, with 16 bases between. CDR3 length equals 15 residues.

This chain links TRBV2 with TRBJ1-5; 12 bases are a match to TRBD1. CDR1 SNHLY and CDR2 FYNNEI come from the germline V gene. The CDR3 contains 15 residues. Trimming removed 6 bases from V and 6 bases from J; junction bases left unmatched: 6. Here the CDR3 reads CASSEGQGAAQPQHF. The CDR3 nucleotides are TGTGCCAGCAGCGAGGGACAGGGGGCTGCTCAGCCCCAGCATTTT.

This clone was detected only once. The chain joins TRBV28 to TRBJ2-3; TRBD2 aligns across 10 bases. V lost 3 bases to trimming and J lost 5 bases; unmatched junction nucleotides: 5. This CDR3 has 15 amino acids. Germline CDR1 reads MDHEN; CDR2 reads SYDVKM. The DNA for the CDR3 is TGTGCCAGCAGTTTCCAGCGGGGGGGCGGAGATACGCAGTATTTT. This sequence encodes CASSFQRGGGDTQYF.